This TCR beta chain derives from a study of beta chain features in type 1 diabetes. Trimming pared 2 bases from V and 2 bases from J, leaving 7 bases between. The length of the CDR3 is 12 residues. Per germline, CDR1 GTSNPN and CDR2 SVGIG (reference sequence). Whole-study results and caveats: Moderate yet significant TCRB CDR3 shortening was seen in Type 1 diabetes patients in all four CD4+ subsets.

Of the isolated RNA, all was reverse transcribed, and so the sequenced material was expressed TCRB transcripts. This table comes from immunoSEQ multiplex PCR, and its TCRdb copy is limited to in-frame clones, with some not included. Here the sample spans hundreds of thousands of clones, more than 12% being singletons. All sorted populations exceeded 98% purity. A word on this clone: What it binds is unknown.

This chain connects TRBV30 to TRBJ2-7, with no clear D. The sequenced sample was naive CD4+ T cells from blood. This TCR was sampled from a man younger than 30 with type 1 diabetes. In nucleotides, the CDR3 is TGTGCCTGGAGTAACAGTCCCTACGAGCAGTACTTC. As protein: CAWSNSPYEQYF.